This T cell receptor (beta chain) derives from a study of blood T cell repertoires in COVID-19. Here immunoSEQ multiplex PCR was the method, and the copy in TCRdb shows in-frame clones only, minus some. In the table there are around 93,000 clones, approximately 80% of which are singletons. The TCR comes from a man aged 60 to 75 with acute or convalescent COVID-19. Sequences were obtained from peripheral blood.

CDR3 protein: CATATGRDNQPQHF. CDR3 nucleotide sequence: TGTGCCACCGCCACCGGGAGAGACAATCAGCCCCAGCATTTT. V is TRBV15 and J is TRBJ1-5; D gene uncertain. The germline V gene encodes CDR1 LNHNV and CDR2 YYDKDF (reference sequence). V lost 8 bases, J lost 3 bases, and 14 bases lay in between. CDR3 length: 14 residues.